These 10 T cell receptor beta chains originate from one sample sequenced in a study of blood T cells in healthy people across ages (dated by TCRdb to 2015 to 2017). Library preparation employed 5' RACE. The second PCR ran for roughly 6 to 11 cycles and used a J-beta primer mix along with a sample-barcoded 5' primer. TCRdb trimmed public reads at Q25 via fastp, called clones via MiXCR and kept in-frame beta chains. Under each unique CDR3 protein, matching rows form one entry showing the most common genes and DNA. The sample table records 1.5 million to 2 million distinct CDR3 sequences; about 39% of these occur just once. 20% to 25% of the sample rests with the top ten. The sequenced sample was blood. These receptors all come from a human donor in good health.

Here the CDR3 DNA reads TGCAGTGCTAGGGGGGGGGCCAACTCCTACGAGCAGTACTTC. Residues: CSARGGANSYEQYF. V and J are TRBV20-1 and TRBJ2-7, with D tentatively TRBD2 (7 bases). Germline CDR1 and CDR2: DFQATT and SNEGSKA (reference sequence). The V end lost 3 bases, the J end lost 0 bases, and 12 bases lay between the germline ends. The CDR3 consists of 14 residues.

V is TRBV20-1 and J is TRBJ2-3; D possibly matches TRBD1 or TRBD2 (5 bases each). V lost 6 bases and J 0 bases, leaving 10 bases between the germline ends. The CDR3 length is 13 residues. Germline CDR1 DFQATT, CDR2 SNEGSKA (reference sequence). This CDR3 is CSADGASTDTQYF. CDR3 DNA sequence: TGCAGTGCAGACGGGGCTAGCACAGATACGCAGTATTTT.

This clonotype has only one observation. The chain has TRBV7-3 and TRBJ1-1; tentative D call: TRBD1 (5 bases). Germline V lookup: CDR1 SGHTA, CDR2 FQGTGA. Trimming took 4 bases from V and 1 from J, leaving 19 bases between them. This CDR3 is 17 amino acids long. The CDR3 protein is CASSSSGRDGGNTEAFF. CDR3 bases: TGTGCCAGCAGCTCGTCGGGGCGGGATGGTGGGAACACTGAAGCTTTCTTT.

V gene TRBV9 combines with J gene TRBJ2-3; 7 nucleotides agree with TRBD1. The CDR3 contains 15 residues. Germline lookup yields CDR1 SGDLS and CDR2 YYNGEE. J was trimmed by 4 bases and V by 0 bases; bases with no gene match: 5. The DNA for the CDR3 is TGTGCCAGCAGCGTAGGCGGGCAGGGGGCAGATACGCAGTATTTT. It codes for CASSVGGQGADTQYF.

This clonotype was counted between two and nine times. This chain joins TRBV18 and TRBJ1-2; TRBD1 aligns across 9 bases. Unmatched junction bases numbered 6, after V lost 3 bases and J lost 7 bases. The CDR3 sequence is 14 residues long. The germline V gene has CDR1 KGHSH and CDR2 LQKENI. The CDR3 DNA sequence: TGTGCCAGCTCACCTGACAGGGGGTGGAGTGGCTACACCTTC. Its protein is CASSPDRGWSGYTF.

This clonotype was detected only a few times. The genes are TRBV20-1 and TRBJ2-1; D is undetermined. From germline, CDR1 is DFQATT and CDR2 SNEGSKA (reference sequence). This CDR3 contains 14 residues. V lost 4 bases and J 6 bases, leaving 16 bases between the germline ends. CDR3 region: CSATMSDPGNEQFF. The CDR3 region has the DNA TGCAGTGCTACAATGTCGGACCCGGGCAATGAGCAGTTCTTC.

This rearrangement joins TRBV28 to TRBJ1-3, with D possibly TRBD1 on 6 matching bases. Trimming stripped 6 bases from V and 3 bases from J, with 12 bases between. This CDR3 is built from 14 residues. Germline lookup yields CDR1 MDHEN and CDR2 SYDVKM. CDR3 bases: TGTGCCAGCAGCGGATGGGGGCTTGGAAACACCATATATTTT. This gives the protein CASSGWGLGNTIYF.

CDR3 sequence reads: CSVVVRSTGELFF. DNA of the CDR3: TGCAGCGTTGTTGTCAGGAGCACCGGGGAGCTGTTTTTT. This chain uses TRBV29-1 with TRBJ2-2; D ambiguous. Germline V gene sequence: CDR1 SQVTM, CDR2 ANQGSEA. This CDR3 is 13 amino acids long. Trimming took off 4 bases at V and 4 bases at J, with 10 bases between the two ends.

This chain joins TRBV6-1 and TRBJ2-7; no reliable D call. The V end was cut by 0 bases, the J end by 4 bases, with 7 bases between. This CDR3 spans 13 amino acids. Germline V gene data show CDR1 as MNHNS and CDR2 as SASEGT. The CDR3 DNA follows: TGTGCCAGCAGTGAAGCGAGGAGTTACGAGCAGTACTTC. It is translated as CASSEARSYEQYF.

In its sample, this clonotype was seen a few times. The chain uses TRBV4-1 and TRBJ2-5, with unresolved D. Germline-derived CDR1 and CDR2 are MGHRA and YSYEKL. CDR3 length: 11 residues. Trimming removed 2 bases from V and 6 bases from J, with 4 bases in between. Here the CDR3 reads CASSQRQTQYF. CDR3 in DNA: TGCGCCAGCAGCCAAAGGCAGACCCAGTACTTC.